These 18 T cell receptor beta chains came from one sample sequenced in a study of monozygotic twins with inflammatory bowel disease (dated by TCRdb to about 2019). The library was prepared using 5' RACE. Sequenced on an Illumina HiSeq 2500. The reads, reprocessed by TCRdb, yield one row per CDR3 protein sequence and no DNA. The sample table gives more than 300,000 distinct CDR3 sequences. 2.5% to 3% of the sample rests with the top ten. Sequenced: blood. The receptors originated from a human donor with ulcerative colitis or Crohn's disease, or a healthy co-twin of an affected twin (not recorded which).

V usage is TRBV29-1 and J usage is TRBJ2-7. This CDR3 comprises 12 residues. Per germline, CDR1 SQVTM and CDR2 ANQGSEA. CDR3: CSATSNSYEQYF.

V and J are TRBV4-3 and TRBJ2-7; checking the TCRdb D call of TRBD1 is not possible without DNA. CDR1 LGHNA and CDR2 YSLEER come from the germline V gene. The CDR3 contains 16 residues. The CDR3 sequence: CASSQGTGNSPYEQYF.

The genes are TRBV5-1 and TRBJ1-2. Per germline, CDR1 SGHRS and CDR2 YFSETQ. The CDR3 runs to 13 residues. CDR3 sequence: CASSSQPNYGYTF.

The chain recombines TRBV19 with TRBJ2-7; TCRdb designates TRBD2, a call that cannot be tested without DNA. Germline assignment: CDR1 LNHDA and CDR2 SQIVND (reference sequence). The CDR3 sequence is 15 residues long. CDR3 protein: CASSIGGGRSYEQYF.

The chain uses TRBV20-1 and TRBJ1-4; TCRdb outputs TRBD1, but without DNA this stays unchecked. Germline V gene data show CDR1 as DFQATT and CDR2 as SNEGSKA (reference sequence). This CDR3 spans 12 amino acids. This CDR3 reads CSANDRNEKLFF.

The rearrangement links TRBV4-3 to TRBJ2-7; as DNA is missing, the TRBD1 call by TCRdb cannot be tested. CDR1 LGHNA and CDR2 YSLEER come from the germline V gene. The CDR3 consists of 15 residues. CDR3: CASSQDWRGIYEQYF.

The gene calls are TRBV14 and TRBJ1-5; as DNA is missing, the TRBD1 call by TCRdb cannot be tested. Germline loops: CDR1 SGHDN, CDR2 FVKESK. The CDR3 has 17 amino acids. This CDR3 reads CASSQDLGGAGNQPQHF.

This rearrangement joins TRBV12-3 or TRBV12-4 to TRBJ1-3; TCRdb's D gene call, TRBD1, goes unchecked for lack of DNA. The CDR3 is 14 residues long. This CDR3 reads CASSFGQARNTIYF.

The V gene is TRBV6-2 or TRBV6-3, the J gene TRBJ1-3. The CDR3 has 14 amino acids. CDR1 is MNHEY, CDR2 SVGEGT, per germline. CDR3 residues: CASTPGLAGNTIYF.

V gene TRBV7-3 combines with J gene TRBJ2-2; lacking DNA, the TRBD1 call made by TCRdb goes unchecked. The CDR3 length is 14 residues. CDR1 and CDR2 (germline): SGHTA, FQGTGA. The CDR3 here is CASSLTGQGGELFF.

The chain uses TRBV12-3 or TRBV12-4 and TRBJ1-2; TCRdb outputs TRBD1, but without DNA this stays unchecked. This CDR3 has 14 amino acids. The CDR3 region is CASSPVDRLYGYTF.

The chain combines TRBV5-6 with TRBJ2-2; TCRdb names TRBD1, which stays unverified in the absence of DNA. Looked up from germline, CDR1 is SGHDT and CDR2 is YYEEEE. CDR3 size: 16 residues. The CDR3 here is CATNVRQGANTGELFF.

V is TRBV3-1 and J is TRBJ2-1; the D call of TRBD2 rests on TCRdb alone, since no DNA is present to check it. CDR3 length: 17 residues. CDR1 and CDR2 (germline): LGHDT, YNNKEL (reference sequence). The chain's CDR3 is CASSLLPSGGVYNEQFF.

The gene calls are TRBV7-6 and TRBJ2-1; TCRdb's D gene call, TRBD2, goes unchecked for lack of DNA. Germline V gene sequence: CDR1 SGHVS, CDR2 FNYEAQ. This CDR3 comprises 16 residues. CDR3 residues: CASSLGASGGMGEQFF.

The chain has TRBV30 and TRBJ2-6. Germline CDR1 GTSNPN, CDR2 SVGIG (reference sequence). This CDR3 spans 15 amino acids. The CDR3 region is CAWSVRGTGANVLTF.

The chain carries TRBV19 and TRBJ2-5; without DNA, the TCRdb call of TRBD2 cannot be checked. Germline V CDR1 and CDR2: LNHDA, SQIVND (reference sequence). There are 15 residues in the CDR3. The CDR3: CASSLRGGVQETQYF.

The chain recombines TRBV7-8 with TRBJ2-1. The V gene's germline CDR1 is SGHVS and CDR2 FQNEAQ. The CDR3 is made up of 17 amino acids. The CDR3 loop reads CASSLRPPSSSYNEQFF.

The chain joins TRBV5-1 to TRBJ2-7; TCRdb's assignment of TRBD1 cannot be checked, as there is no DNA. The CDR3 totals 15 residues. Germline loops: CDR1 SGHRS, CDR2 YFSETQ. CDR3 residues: CASSLDGTGAYEQYF.